These 24 T cell receptor beta chains originate from one sample sequenced in a study of T cells in women clearing cervical HPV infection. TCRdb's table, derived via immunoSEQ multiplex PCR, lists solely in-frame clones and lacks some. This listing includes approximately 25,000 clones. The sample comprised blood buffy coat. The receptors stem from a woman between 18 and 75 years old with a cervical HPV16 infection that either progressed to CIN3+ or cleared (not recorded which).

As concerns this clone: The read gets to within 3 residues of the CDR3 end, and the germline J gene fills in the rest. The genes are TRBV19 and TRBJ2-7; 8 nucleotides match TRBD1. V was pared by 0 bases and J by 6 bases, with 1 base of the junction left unmatched. The germline V gene has CDR1 LNHDA and CDR2 SQIVND (reference sequence). This CDR3 is built from 13 residues. The sequenced part of the CDR3 DNA is TGTGCCAGTAGTATAGACGGGACAGGCGAG. Translation gives CASSIDGTGE. The entire CDR3 is CASSIDGTGEQYF.

About this clone itself: From the germline J gene comes the end of the CDR3, since the read stops 3 residues before it. This chain uses TRBV2 with TRBJ2-1; 11 bases line up with TRBD2. J lost 7 bases, V lost 7 bases, and 9 bases had no gene match. The CDR3 is 15 amino acids. In germline, CDR1 is SNHLY, CDR2 FYNNEI. CDR3 in amino acids: CASMGTSGNLNEQFF. The CDR3 DNA, read in part, is TGTGCCAGCATGGGGACTAGCGGAAATTTGAATGAG.

About this clone: Coverage ceases 3 residues before the CDR3 finishes, and the germline J gene fills in the end. The rearrangement joins TRBV6-4 to TRBJ2-3; 12 nucleotides match TRBD2. Per the germline V gene, CDR1 is MRHNA and CDR2 is SNTAGT. This CDR3 has 16 amino acids. Trimming at V came to 2 bases and at J to 4 bases, leaving 4 bases not matched to a gene. The CDR3 protein is CASSDMTSGSPDTQYF. CDR3 DNA, as far as it was read: TGTGCCAGCAGTGACATGACTAGCGGGAGCCCAGATACG.

Concerning this clone itself: Germline is not matched at one junction end, which may reflect a read error. The read gets to within 3 residues of the CDR3 end, and the germline J gene fills in the rest. The chain links TRBV5-6 to TRBJ2-3, with D perhaps TRBD2 (7 bases). Germline V CDR1 and CDR2: SGHDT, YYEEEE. The length of the CDR3 is 15 residues. This CDR3 reads CASSLFQGRAETQYF. CDR3 DNA, as far as it was read: TGTGCCAGCAGCTTGTTCCAGGGGAGGGCAGAGACG.

Concerning this clone itself: The read falls 3 residues short of the CDR3 end, and the missing part is taken from the germline J gene. The J gene is TRBJ2-3, the V gene TRBV7-3; 8 bases are a match to TRBD1. The CDR3 has 15 amino acids. Germline V gives CDR1 SGHTA, CDR2 FQGTGA. CDR3 residues: CASSPQGASRETQYF. The sequenced CDR3 bases are TGTGCCAGCAGTCCCCAGGGGGCTAGCCGGGAGACG. Looking up the rest from reference TRBV7-3 and TRBJ2-3 gives the full variable domain: GAGVSQTPSNKVTEKGKYVELRCDPISGHTALYWYRQSLGQGPEFLIYFQGTGAADDSGLPNDRFFAVRPEGSVSTLKIQRTERGDSAVYLCASSPQGASRETQYFGPGTRLTVL.

With respect to this clone: Read coverage stops 3 residues before the CDR3 terminus; the germline J gene supplies the remainder. The J gene is TRBJ1-5, the V gene TRBV30, with D possibly TRBD1 on 5 matching bases. This CDR3 is built from 12 residues. The germline V gene encodes CDR1 GTSNPN and CDR2 SVGIG (reference sequence). The V gene lost 5 bases and the J gene lost 3 bases, with 8 bases spanning the gap. Partial CDR3 DNA: TGTGCCTGGTCAGGGAACAATCAGCCC. Translation gives CAWSGNNQP. In full, the CDR3 reads CAWSGNNQPQHF.

To note about this clone: The CDR3 extends 3 residues past the end of the read, so its final part is completed from the germline J gene. The chain uses TRBV7-2 and TRBJ2-7; 12 bases are shared with TRBD1. Germline V CDR1 and CDR2: SGHTA, FQGNSA. CDR3 size: 14 residues. Losses at the gene ends were 3 bases for V and 6 bases for J; bases not matched to a gene: 3. CDR3 DNA (partial): TGTGCCAGCAGCTTGGGACAGGGGGCGGGCGAG. Translation: CASSLGQGAGE. Given in full, the CDR3 is CASSLGQGAGEQYF. Full variable domain (remainder filled in from reference TRBV7-2 and TRBJ2-7): GAGVSQSPSNKVTEKGKDVELRCDPISGHTALYWYRQSLGQGLEFLIYFQGNSAPDKSGLPSDRFSAERTGGSVSTLTIQRTQQEDSAVYLCASSLGQGAGEQYFGPGTRLTVT.

As concerns this clone: The read gets to within 3 residues of the CDR3 end, and the germline J gene fills in the rest. The chain combines TRBV19 with TRBJ2-1, with 10 bases matching TRBD2. The germline CDR1 and CDR2 sequences are LNHDA and SQIVND (reference sequence). J was trimmed by 0 bases and V by 6 bases; bases with no gene match: 8. The CDR3 runs to 17 residues. The sequenced CDR3 bases are TGTGCCAGTAGCACATATAGCGGGAGGAGCTCCTACAATGAG. It translates to CASSTYSGRSSYNE. The whole CDR3 is CASSTYSGRSSYNEQFF.

As to this clone: The sequence runs out 3 residues before the end of the CDR3; the remainder is reconstructed from the germline J gene. The J gene is TRBJ2-3, the V gene TRBV30; D may be TRBD2 (5 bases). The V end lost 2 bases, the J end lost 5 bases, and 11 bases lay between the germline ends. Germline V lookup: CDR1 GTSNPN, CDR2 SVGIG (reference sequence). This CDR3 has 13 amino acids. CDR3 DNA (partial): TGTGCCTGGAGTACTCGGGGAGTAGATACG. This encodes CAWSTRGVDT. The CDR3 in full is CAWSTRGVDTQYF.

The CDR3 DNA, read in part, is TGCAGTGCTAGGGACAGGGAATACGAC. This sequence encodes CSARDREYD. The full CDR3 is CSARDREYDYTF. The chain couples TRBV20-1 to TRBJ1-2; 8 nucleotides match TRBD1. The CDR3 goes on 3 residues after the read ends, and that part is filled in from the germline J gene. This CDR3 region has 12 residues. Per the germline V gene, CDR1 is DFQATT and CDR2 is SNEGSKA (reference sequence).

Regarding this clone: Sequencing ends 3 residues short of the CDR3 end; the germline J gene provides the rest. This sequence joins TRBV20-1 and TRBJ2-1; 11 bases match TRBD2. CDR1 DFQATT and CDR2 SNEGSKA come from the germline V gene (reference sequence). J lost 7 bases, V lost 0 bases, and 2 bases had no gene match. This CDR3 is 14 amino acids long. The CDR3 here is CSARELAGGNEQFF. The DNA read from the CDR3 is TGCAGTGCTAGAGAGTTAGCGGGAGGGAATGAG.

Concerning this clone itself: Sequencing ends 3 residues short of the CDR3 end; the germline J gene provides the rest. Other nucleotide sequences from this sample produce the same CDR3. This chain uses TRBV19 with TRBJ1-3, with TRBD1 identical over 9 bases. V dropped 5 bases and J dropped 2; count of bases not matched to a gene: 4. Germline V gene lookup returns CDR1 LNHDA and CDR2 SQIVND (reference sequence). CDR3 length: 15 amino acids. CDR3 sequence: CASSSWTGAGNTIYF. The DNA read from the CDR3 is TGTGCCAGTAGTTCATGGACAGGGGCTGGAAACACC.

In regard to this clone: The CDR3 goes on 3 residues after the read ends, and that part is filled in from the germline J gene. The V call is TRBV27, the J call TRBJ2-5, with D possibly TRBD1 on 6 matching bases. Between the trimmed V and J ends, which lost 3 bases and 2 bases, there was a span of 10 bases. Germline V gives CDR1 MNHEY, CDR2 SMNVEV (reference sequence). The CDR3 extends over 14 amino acids. CDR3 bases read: TGTGCCAGCAGTTTCCAGGGGTGGCAAGAGACC. Its translation is CASSFQGWQET. In full, the CDR3 reads CASSFQGWQETQYF.

Turning to this clone: The CDR3 is cut off 3 residues early in the read; its end comes from the germline J gene. J is TRBJ2-3 and V is TRBV19; perhaps TRBD2 as D (5 bases). The CDR3 is 13 amino acids. Germline-derived CDR1 and CDR2 are LNHDA and SQIVND (reference sequence). The covered CDR3 bases are TGTGCCAGTAGTATAGGTAGCGAAGAGACG. This sequence encodes CASSIGSEET. The full CDR3 protein reads CASSIGSEETQYF.

On this clone itself: The CDR3 end is not reached by the read, which stops 3 residues before it; the germline J gene fills it in. V and J are TRBV6-4 and TRBJ2-3; the match to TRBD2 covers 10 bases. The CDR3 has 16 residues. V lost 7 bases, J lost 2 bases, and 9 bases stayed unmatched. Germline V gene data show CDR1 as MRHNA and CDR2 as SNTAGT. The CDR3 bases that were read are TGTGCCAGCATCTACGAGCGGGAGGGGTACACAGATACG. It is translated as CASIYEREGYTDT. The entire CDR3 is CASIYEREGYTDTQYF.

About this clone: The read finishes 3 residues shy of the CDR3 end, and the germline J gene is used to complete it. The chain joins TRBV20-1 to TRBJ2-1; 8 bases fit TRBD2. CDR1 and CDR2 (germline): DFQATT, SNEGSKA (reference sequence). CDR3 size: 17 residues. Trimming at V came to 3 bases and at J to 1 base, leaving 11 bases not matched to a gene. The part of the CDR3 DNA that was read is TGCAGTGCTAGTGGGCTTTATGCGGGAGGTTCCTACAATGAG. This sequence encodes CSASGLYAGGSYNE. From start to end, the CDR3 is CSASGLYAGGSYNEQFF.

Note on this clone: Sequencing ends 3 residues short of the CDR3 end; the germline J gene provides the rest. V usage is TRBV7-3 and J usage is TRBJ2-3; D remains ambiguous. This CDR3 comprises 13 residues. In germline, CDR1 is SGHTA, CDR2 FQGTGA. V was cut by 1 base and J by 6 bases, with 8 bases left in between. CDR3 amino acids: CASSLNLGDTQYF. CDR3 DNA (partial): TGTGCCAGCAGCTTAAACCTCGGGGATACG.

Turning to this clone: The DNA ends 3 residues before the CDR3 does, and the rest of the CDR3 is filled in from the germline J gene. The V and J genes are TRBV7-2 and TRBJ2-3; 7 bases are a match to TRBD1. The CDR3 loop spans 14 amino acids. Germline lookup yields CDR1 SGHTA and CDR2 FQGNSA. The CDR3 loop reads CASSFRGQQETQYF. The covered CDR3 bases are TGTGCCAGCAGCTTTAGGGGACAGCAAGAGACG. The full variable domain, rest sourced from reference TRBV7-2 and TRBJ2-3, is GAGVSQSPSNKVTEKGKDVELRCDPISGHTALYWYRQSLGQGLEFLIYFQGNSAPDKSGLPSDRFSAERTGGSVSTLTIQRTQQEDSAVYLCASSFRGQQETQYFGPGTRLTVL.

CDR3 sequence reads: CASSRGGGGETQYF. The DNA read from the CDR3 is TGTGCCAGCAGCCGAGGGGGGGGAGGGGAGACC. This sequence joins TRBV13 and TRBJ2-5; D might be TRBD2 (7 bases). The read ends 3 residues before the CDR3 terminus; that terminus is restored from the germline J gene. The CDR3 contains 14 residues. The germline V gene has CDR1 PRHDT and CDR2 FYEKMQ (reference sequence). The ends were cut back, 5 bases at V and 5 bases at J, with 15 bases in the middle.

As regards this clone: The read ends 3 residues early relative to the CDR3; the germline J gene fills the gap. The chain employs TRBV5-1 and TRBJ2-7, with D hard to call. Trimming pared 5 bases from V and 5 bases from J, leaving 14 bases between. The germline CDR1 and CDR2 sequences are SGHRS and YFSETQ. This CDR3 region has 13 residues. CDR3 loop: CASSVQGENEQYF. CDR3 bases read: TGCGCCAGCAGTGTCCAAGGTGAAAACGAG. Full variable domain (missing parts from reference TRBV5-1 and TRBJ2-7): KAGVTQTPRYLIKTRGQQVTLSCSPISGHRSVSWYQQTPGQGLQFLFEYFSETQRNKGNFPGRFSGRQFSNSRSEMNVSTLELGDSALYLCASSVQGENEQYFGPGTRLTVT.

Details on this clone: The CDR3 goes on 3 residues after the read ends, and that part is filled in from the germline J gene. This chain uses TRBV2 with TRBJ2-3; D possibly corresponds to TRBD2 (6 bases). CDR1 is SNHLY, CDR2 FYNNEI, per germline. This CDR3 spans 14 amino acids. The DNA read from the CDR3 is TGTGCCAGCAAGCTAGCGCCTACTCAAGAGACG. It encodes CASKLAPTQET. The full CDR3 reads CASKLAPTQETQYF.

A note on this clone: The read finishes 3 residues shy of the CDR3 end, and the germline J gene is used to complete it. V usage is TRBV7-3 and J usage is TRBJ1-6; 8 nucleotides match TRBD1. Trimming cost V 3 bases and J 8 bases; bases outside gene matches: 3. CDR1 and CDR2 (germline): SGHTA, FQGTGA. The CDR3 consists of 14 residues. Incomplete CDR3 DNA: TGTGCCAGCAGCTTGGGGACAGGAGATTCACCC. Translated: CASSLGTGDSP. In full, the CDR3 is CASSLGTGDSPLHF.

Regarding this clone: The DNA ends 3 residues before the CDR3 does, and the rest of the CDR3 is filled in from the germline J gene. The V call is TRBV7-9, the J call TRBJ1-2; 7 positions agree with TRBD1. V shed 6 bases and J 7 bases; nucleotides not matched to a gene: 5. Per germline, CDR1 SEHNR and CDR2 FQNEAQ (reference sequence). The CDR3 spans 12 residues. CDR3 in amino acids: CASSHGTAGYTF. CDR3 DNA (partial): TGTGCCAGCAGTCACGGGACAGCTGGC. The full variable domain, in which reference TRBV7-9 and TRBJ1-2 provide the parts outside the CDR3, is DTGVSQNPRHKITKRGQNVTFRCDPISEHNRLYWYRQTLGQGPEFLTYFQNEAQLEKSRLLSDRFSAERPKGSFSTLEIQRTEQGDSAMYLCASSHGTAGYTFGSGTRLTVV.

About this clone: The CDR3 end is not reached by the read, which stops 3 residues before it; the germline J gene fills it in. The chain recombines TRBV11-3 with TRBJ2-7; 9 nucleotides line up with TRBD1. V lost 11 bases to trimming and J lost 2 bases; unmatched junction nucleotides: 10. The CDR3 runs 14 residues. The germline gives CDR1 SGHNT, CDR2 YENEEA. The chain's CDR3 is CASSPRDRAYEQYF. The DNA read from the CDR3 is TGTGCCTCCTCCCCCCGGGACAGGGCCTACGAG.